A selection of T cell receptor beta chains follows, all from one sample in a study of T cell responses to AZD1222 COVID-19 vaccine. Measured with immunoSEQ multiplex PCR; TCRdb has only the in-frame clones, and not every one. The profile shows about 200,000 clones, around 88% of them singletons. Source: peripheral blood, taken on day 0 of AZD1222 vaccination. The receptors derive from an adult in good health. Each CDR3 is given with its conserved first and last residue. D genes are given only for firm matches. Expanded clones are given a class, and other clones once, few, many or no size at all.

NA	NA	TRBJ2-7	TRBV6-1	CASSEAGIISQQYF	TGTGCCAGCAGTGAAGCGGGCATAATATCCCAGCAGTACTTC
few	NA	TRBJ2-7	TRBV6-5	CASSYSPSGAPYEQYF	TGTGCCAGCAGTTACTCGCCGTCAGGGGCCCCCTACGAGCAGTACTTC
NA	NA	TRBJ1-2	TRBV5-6	CASSPGQRTNYGYTF	TGTGCCAGCAGCCCAGGACAGCGGACGAACTATGGCTACACCTTC
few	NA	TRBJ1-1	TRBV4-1	CASSSPGVGGTEAFF	TGCGCCAGCAGCTCCCCAGGGGTCGGAGGTACTGAAGCTTTCTTT
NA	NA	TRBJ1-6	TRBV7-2	CASSLPTGLNSPLHF	TGTGCCAGCAGCTTACCGACAGGCCTTAATTCACCCCTCCACTTT
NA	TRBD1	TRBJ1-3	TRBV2	CASARGYSGNTIYF	TGTGCCAGCGCCAGGGGGTACTCTGGAAACACCATATATTTT
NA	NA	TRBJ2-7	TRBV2	CASLTSLGSYEQYF	TGTGCCAGCCTTACAAGCTTGGGTTCCTACGAGCAGTACTTC
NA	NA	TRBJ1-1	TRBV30	CAWGRPGQLNTEAFF	TGTGCCTGGGGTCGCCCGGGACAACTAAACACTGAAGCTTTCTTT
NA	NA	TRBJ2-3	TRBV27	CASSLLPKSTDTQYF	TGTGCCAGCAGTTTATTACCAAAGAGCACAGATACGCAGTATTTT
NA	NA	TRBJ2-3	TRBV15	CATSRDPGRSTDTQYF	TGTGCCACCAGCAGAGATCCGGGGAGGAGCACAGATACGCAGTATTTT
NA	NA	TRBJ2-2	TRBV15	CATSTGPNTGELFF	TGTGCCACCAGCACGGGACCTAACACCGGGGAGCTGTTTTTT
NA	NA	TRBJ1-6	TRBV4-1	CASSQDRVNNSPLHF	TGCGCCAGCAGCCAAGACAGGGTCAATAATTCACCCCTCCACTTT
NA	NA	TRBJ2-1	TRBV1	CTSSQDGGTSGGANEQFF	TGCACCAGCAGCCAAGATGGAGGGACTAGCGGGGGGGCAAATGAGCAGTTCTTC